The 7 T cell receptor beta chains below come from one sample, sequenced in a study of technical replicates of blood from several donors (dated by TCRdb to between 2016 and 2019). The library was built by means of the immunoSEQ multiplex PCR assay. What TCRdb holds here is the immuneACCESS table cut down to in-frame rearrangements. Part of the clones is not present; checked against another copy, under half of the missing clones reflect an unresolved V gene, and the others are unexplained. This sample has approximately 58,000 clones in its table, and about 82% of those were observed once. Approximately 5.4% of the sample is held by the ten biggest clonotypes. Sequencing was done on a sample of PBMCs. The receptor set was obtained from a human donor in good health. Some clones in this sample may be carry-over from other donors' samples.

This chain joins TRBV5-6 and TRBJ2-3; 7 bases are a match to TRBD1. Germline lookup yields CDR1 SGHDT and CDR2 YYEEEE. Unmatched junction bases numbered 10, after V lost 2 bases and J lost 4 bases. The CDR3 covers 16 residues. CDR3: CASSFEGAKGSDTQYF. The CDR3 DNA follows: TGTGCCAGCAGCTTCGAGGGGGCTAAGGGGTCAGATACGCAGTATTTT.

The rearrangement links TRBV11-2 to TRBJ2-6; no definite D call. V lost 1 base to trimming and J lost 0 bases, with 4 bases between them. Per germline, CDR1 SGHAT and CDR2 FQNNGV. The CDR3 has 15 amino acids. The CDR3 DNA is TGTGCCAGCAGCTTAGTATCCTCTGGGGCCAACGTCCTGACTTTC. This sequence encodes CASSLVSSGANVLTF.

This chain joins TRBV6-5 and TRBJ1-2; 7 bases line up with TRBD1. V trimming: 2 bases; J trimming: 4 bases; junction bases outside the gene matches: 4. The CDR3 extends over 14 amino acids. The germline V gene encodes CDR1 MNHEY and CDR2 SVGAGI. The CDR3 region is CASSYRGRGYGYTF. The CDR3 DNA follows: TGTGCCAGCAGTTACAGGGGGCGAGGCTATGGCTACACCTTC.

This clone has just a few counts. The rearrangement links TRBV7-9 to TRBJ1-1, with D perhaps matching TRBD1 (6 bases). With 5 bases removed from V and 0 bases from J, the gap between germline ends came to 10 bases. Germline lookup yields CDR1 SEHNR and CDR2 FQNEAQ (reference sequence). The CDR3 totals 14 residues. The CDR3 DNA reads as TGTGCCAGCAGCCAACAGGGCTTGAACACTGAAGCTTTCTTT. This translates into CASSQQGLNTEAFF.

The V and J genes are TRBV6-6 and TRBJ2-5; TRBD2 aligns across 7 bases. Germline V gene sequence: CDR1 MNHNY, CDR2 SVGAGI (reference sequence). This CDR3 is built from 14 residues. With 4 bases clipped from V and 2 bases from J, the junction kept 4 bases outside the gene matches. Here the CDR3 reads CASSSSSGQETQYF. CDR3 DNA sequence: TGTGCCAGCAGTTCTTCTAGCGGACAAGAGACCCAGTACTTC.

The J gene is TRBJ2-3, the V gene TRBV5-8; TRBD1 aligns across 8 bases. V shed 3 bases, J shed 2 bases, and the junction held 5 bases outside the gene matches. The germline gives CDR1 SGHTS, CDR2 YDEGEE. CDR3 size: 15 residues. The CDR3 region is CASSSGTGTTDTQYF. The CDR3 DNA sequence: TGTGCCAGCAGCTCCGGGACAGGAACCACAGATACGCAGTATTTT.

This clone was recorded once. The chain couples TRBV18 to TRBJ2-7; 7 bases match TRBD1. Germline V gene lookup returns CDR1 KGHSH and CDR2 LQKENI. The V gene end was trimmed by 6 bases and the J gene end by 2 bases; junction bases not matched to a gene: 10. The CDR3 has 15 amino acids. CDR3 sequence: CASSSHVTGPYEQYF. In nucleotides, the CDR3 is TGTGCCAGCTCCTCCCACGTGACAGGGCCCTACGAGCAGTACTTC.